This TCR beta chain came from a study of cytotoxic CD8 clonotypes in ibrutinib-treated CLL. On the study more broadly: There were, on average, about 250,000 productive templates and under 95,000 productive rearrangements per sample. Study-wide points: The study found public clonotypes uncommon, contracting or stable on treatment.

Sequencing used immunoSEQ multiplex PCR; TCRdb keeps in-frame clones, though not all of them. The sample holds approximately 130,000 clones; less than 90% are singletons and the top ten take about 3.3%. The CDR3 has 16 amino acids. Trimming at V came to 5 bases and at J to 6 bases, leaving 10 bases not matched to a gene. Germline V gene data show CDR1 as SGHAT and CDR2 as FQNNGV. This clone came up once. No antigen is known for it. This material consisted of PBMCs, taken after 24 months of ibrutinib treatment. The sequence was obtained from a human donor with chronic lymphocytic leukemia. V is TRBV11-2 and J is TRBJ1-6, with TRBD1 matching over 7 bases. The CDR3 spells CASSRSGGLSNSPLHF. CDR3 sequence (DNA): TGTGCCAGCAGCCGCTCAGGGGGGTTAAGTAATTCACCCCTCCACTTT.